The present entry profiles one T cell receptor (beta chain) with its context. This sample stems from a study of blood T cell repertoires in COVID-19. For the study at large: PBMCs, B-cell-depleted T cells, or T cells provided the cDNA or gDNA that made up the material.

Profiled with immunoSEQ multiplex PCR; TCRdb holds only in-frame clones, not every one. The table includes some 68,000 clones, approximately 92% detected once. V lost 4 bases to trimming and J lost 3 bases, with 15 bases between them. Per germline, CDR1 SQVTM and CDR2 ANQGSEA. This CDR3 is 15 amino acids long. The source is a man aged 50-60 years with acute or convalescent COVID-19. Specimen: peripheral blood. The chain combines TRBV29-1 with TRBJ1-4; D perhaps matches TRBD1 (6 bases). The CDR3: CSVGGDTDPNEKLFF. The CDR3 DNA is TGCAGCGTTGGAGGGGACACGGACCCTAATGAAAAACTGTTTTTT. The full variable domain, with the rest looked up from reference TRBV29-1 and TRBJ1-4, is SAVISQKPSRDICQRGTSLTIQCQVDSQVTMMFWYRQQPGQSLTLIATANQGSEATYESGFVIDKFPISRPNLTFSTLTVSNMSPEDSSIYLCSVGGDTDPNEKLFFGSGTQLSVL.